This TCR beta chain was observed in a study of T cell changes during pregnancy in multiple sclerosis. The assay was immunoSEQ multiplex PCR, and TCRdb's table has in-frame clones only and misses some. The sample yields some 77,000 clones, 85% to 95% seen once. The CDR3 consists of 14 residues. V gave up 6 bases and J gave up 0 bases, with 8 bases separating them. Per the germline V gene, CDR1 is SNHLY and CDR2 is FYNNEI. The chain is built from TRBV2 and TRBJ1-4; D ambiguous. This sequence was found in a female donor with multiple sclerosis, enrolled in a pregnancy study. The sequenced sample was CD4+ T cells from peripheral blood mononuclear cells, obtained before pregnancy. The chain's CDR3 is CASRGLATNEKLFF. CDR3 coding DNA: TGTGCCAGCAGGGGCCTGGCAACTAATGAAAAACTGTTTTTT.